Following are 16 T cell receptor beta chains from one sample sequenced in a study of shared clonotypes between healthy human individuals. The repertoire was sequenced with immunoSEQ multiplex PCR; TCRdb's copy has only in-frame clones and lacks some. The table shows about 2.4 million clones, with 93% occurring only once. Source material: naive CD4+ T cells from PBMCs. Subset indicated: CD45RA+ positively selected. Every receptor here comes from a man between 18 and 29 years old in good health. Some clones in this sample may be carry-over from other donors' samples.

On this clone itself: A junction boundary mismatches the germline segment, possibly from a read error. The chain has TRBV7-4 and TRBJ2-7, with D maybe TRBD1 (6 bases). The CDR3 runs to 17 residues. Looked up from germline, CDR1 is SGHVT and CDR2 is SQSDAQ. CDR3 sequence (DNA): TGTGCCAGCAACTTACGGACAGCTATAAAGTTACTGTACGAGCAGTACTTC. This gives the protein CASNLRTAIKLLYEQYF.

This clone came up once. The chain employs TRBV5-4 and TRBJ2-5; tentative D call: TRBD2 (6 bases). With 0 bases removed from V and 4 bases from J, the gap between germline ends came to 16 bases. The CDR3 has 16 residues. Germline V gene data show CDR1 as SGHNT and CDR2 as YYREEE (reference sequence). The CDR3 nucleotides read TGTGCCAGCAGCTTGGGAGGAGGGCCGAGGGTAGAGACCCAGTACTTC. It translates to CASSLGGGPRVETQYF.

As for this clone: The junction departs from the called germline gene at one end, perhaps through a read error. The chain couples TRBV5-1 to TRBJ2-7; 9 nucleotides line up with TRBD1. Germline V gene sequence: CDR1 SGHRS, CDR2 YFSETQ. This CDR3 is built from 15 residues. Here the CDR3 DNA reads TGCGCCAGCAGCTTTTCAGGGACAGGGTCCTCCGAGCAGTACTTC. Translated: CASSFSGTGSSEQYF.

The J gene is TRBJ2-1, the V gene TRBV7-3; D is undetermined. The germline V and J ends were trimmed by 1 base and 2 bases, with 9 bases remaining between them. The CDR3 covers 15 residues. CDR1 is SGHTA and CDR2 is FQGTGA in the germline V gene. The CDR3 DNA follows: TGTGCCAGCAGCTTAAGGAGATCCCCCTACAATGAGCAGTTCTTC. This encodes CASSLRRSPYNEQFF.

The J gene is TRBJ2-1, the V gene TRBV7-2; TRBD2 matches at 11 bases. J lost 7 bases, V lost 0 bases, and 8 bases had no gene match. Germline CDR1 SGHTA, CDR2 FQGNSA. CDR3 size: 17 residues. The CDR3 DNA reads TGTGCCAGCAGCTTAGCGCACCTAGCGGGAGGTGTAAATGAGCAGTTCTTC. It codes for CASSLAHLAGGVNEQFF. The full variable domain, in which reference TRBV7-2 and TRBJ2-1 provide the parts outside the CDR3, is GAGVSQSPSNKVTEKGKDVELRCDPISGHTALYWYRQSLGQGLEFLIYFQGNSAPDKSGLPSDRFSAERTGGSVSTLTIQRTQQEDSAVYLCASSLAHLAGGVNEQFFGPGTRLTVL.

In its sample, this clone was seen once. The chain uses TRBV15 and TRBJ1-2; 9 nucleotides line up with TRBD1. The CDR3 has 13 residues. Germline CDR1 LNHNV, CDR2 YYDKDF (reference sequence). J lost 4 bases, V lost 8 bases, and 5 bases had no gene match. The CDR3 sequence: CATGTGTRYGYTF. The CDR3 coding sequence is TGTGCCACCGGGACAGGGACGCGCTATGGCTACACCTTC. The full variable domain, completed using reference TRBV15 and TRBJ1-2, is DAMVIQNPRYQVTQFGKPVTLSCSQTLNHNVMYWYQQKSSQAPKLLFHYYDKDFNNEADTPDNFQSRRPNTSFCFLDIRSPGLGDTAMYLCATGTGTRYGYTFGSGTRLTVV.

The chain has TRBV7-2 and TRBJ1-4, with TRBD1 identical over 7 bases. After removal of 5 bases from V and 8 bases from J, the junction contained 11 bases not matched to a gene. The CDR3 is 15 residues long. Germline CDR1 and CDR2: SGHTA and FQGNSA. This chain's CDR3 is CASSTRTGLGEKLFF. The CDR3 bases are TGTGCCAGCAGCACGCGGACAGGTCTAGGGGAAAAACTGTTTTTT.

This clone was observed once. The sample carries other DNA sequences with the same CDR3. The chain has TRBV28 and TRBJ2-3; 11 bases are a match to TRBD2. Germline-derived CDR1 and CDR2 are MDHEN and SYDVKM. The V gene end was trimmed by 2 bases and the J gene end by 2 bases; junction bases not matched to a gene: 6. This CDR3 region has 17 residues. The CDR3 DNA sequence: TGTGCCAGCAGTTTAACAGGGACTAGCGGTAACACAGATACGCAGTATTTT. It specifies CASSLTGTSGNTDTQYF.

This sequence joins TRBV15 and TRBJ2-7, with TRBD1 identical over 8 bases. CDR3 length equals 15 residues. J was trimmed by 3 bases and V by 4 bases; bases with no gene match: 8. The V gene's germline CDR1 is LNHNV and CDR2 YYDKDF (reference sequence). The CDR3 region has the DNA TGTGCCACCAGCACCTCTCGGACAGGGAACTACGAGCAGTACTTC. As protein: CATSTSRTGNYEQYF.

The chain recombines TRBV19 with TRBJ2-7; TRBD1 matches 9 bases. From germline, CDR1 is LNHDA and CDR2 SQIVND (reference sequence). The CDR3 has 15 residues. V shed 5 bases, J shed 5 bases, and the junction held 10 bases outside the gene matches. In DNA, the CDR3 is TGTGCCAGTAGTCCATGGACAGGGGCCGGACACGAGCAGTACTTC. The encoded protein is CASSPWTGAGHEQYF.

This clone was recorded only once. The rearrangement uses TRBV7-2 and TRBJ2-1, with D unresolved. The CDR3 loop spans 12 amino acids. The V end was cut by 5 bases, the J end by 8 bases, with 10 bases between. In germline, CDR1 is SGHTA, CDR2 FQGNSA. CDR3 bases: TGTGCCAGCAGCCGCGGTTTCGATGAGCAGTTCTTC. This sequence encodes CASSRGFDEQFF.

The rearrangement links TRBV6-1 to TRBJ1-1; the D is unclear. Germline V gene lookup returns CDR1 MNHNS and CDR2 SASEGT. The CDR3 contains 15 residues. V was clipped by 1 base and J by 0 bases, with 9 bases between them. The CDR3 here is CASSEGITMNTEAFF. The DNA of the CDR3 is TGTGCCAGCAGTGAAGGTATAACCATGAACACTGAAGCTTTCTTT.

V gene TRBV27 combines with J gene TRBJ2-2; D unclear. From germline, CDR1 is MNHEY and CDR2 SMNVEV (reference sequence). V was trimmed by 6 bases and J by 6 bases, leaving 14 bases between them. The CDR3 has 14 amino acids. For the CDR3, the DNA is TGTGCCAGCAGCCAAGAAGGGCGATCCGGGGAGCTGTTTTTT. It codes for CASSQEGRSGELFF.

V is TRBV27 and J is TRBJ1-4, with a possible D match to TRBD1 (6 bases). The CDR3 is 16 residues long. V was cut by 5 bases and J by 7 bases, with 20 bases left in between. Germline V gene lookup returns CDR1 MNHEY and CDR2 SMNVEV (reference sequence). Written as DNA, the CDR3 is TGTGCCAGCAGTCCAGGGGCCCAGCGGTTAGGTGAAAAACTGTTTTTT. Amino acid sequence: CASSPGAQRLGEKLFF.

CDR3 nucleotides: TGTGCCAGCAGCCAAGATCGAGGGGTAGGTCAGCCCCAGCATTTT. This encodes CASSQDRGVGQPQHF. The chain is built from TRBV4-2 and TRBJ1-5, with D perhaps TRBD1 (5 bases). CDR1 is LGHNA, CDR2 YNFKEQ, per germline. The ends were cut back, 0 bases at V and 6 bases at J, with 12 bases in the middle. The CDR3 is 15 amino acids.

The chain couples TRBV6-6 to TRBJ1-1; a weak D match, TRBD1 (6 bases). Germline CDR1 is MNHNY and CDR2 is SVGAGI (reference sequence). Trimming removed 5 bases at V and 9 bases at J, with 19 bases between. This CDR3 comprises 14 residues. The CDR3 loop is CASSPQRQGNKAFF. The CDR3 nucleotides are TGTGCCAGCAGTCCCCAGCGTCAGGGGAATAAAGCTTTCTTT.